This T cell receptor beta chain is drawn from a study of patients and donors after allogeneic stem cell transplantation. The CDR3 is 13 amino acids. CDR1 is DFQATT and CDR2 is SNEGSKA in the germline V gene (reference sequence). V gave up 1 base and J gave up 2 bases; unmatched junction bases: 1. Via MiXCR, TCRdb re-called the RT-PCR reads, giving one row per CDR3 protein. The table has around 170,000 distinct CDR3 sequences, about 24% seen once. This clonotype was seen only a few times. The clonotype was recovered from a human donor who was either an allogeneic HSCT recipient or a stem cell or donor lymphocyte infusion donor (not recorded which). It is not recorded whose cells these are; they may come from a transplant donor. The V and J genes are TRBV20-1 and TRBJ1-2; TRBD1 matches 7 bases. Sequencing used blood, either unsorted or a sorted T cell fraction (not recorded which). CDR3 sequence: CSARGDSNYGYTF. The CDR3 bases are TGCAGTGCTAGAGGGGACAGCAACTATGGCTACACCTTC.